This paragraph covers one T cell receptor beta chain sequence. Measured with immunoSEQ multiplex PCR; TCRdb has only the in-frame clones, and not every one. The repertoire holds about 120,000 clones, with about 90% as singletons. This sample was taken from a study of control samples from healthy donors and cancer patients. V lost 0 bases and J lost 12, with 12 bases in between. The length of the CDR3 is 14 residues. In germline, CDR1 is WSHSY, CDR2 SAAADI. The chain couples TRBV10-2 to TRBJ1-6; possibly TRBD1 for D (5 bases). The sample taken for sequencing was blood. The clonotype originates from a young man in good health. The CDR3 coding sequence is TGCGCCAGCAGTGAGTCGACAGAGCTCATACCCCTCCACTTT. Its translation: CASSESTELIPLHF.